What follows describes a single T cell receptor beta chain. PCR involved 60 Vbeta and 13 Jbeta primers. Assay used: immunoSEQ multiplex PCR; TCRdb lists only in-frame clones, some missing. The sample lists some 100,000 clones; 79% were seen once. CDR1 and CDR2 from the germline V gene are SGHTA and FQGNSA. V was pared by 0 bases and J by 6 bases, with 6 bases of the junction left unmatched. CDR3 size: 16 residues. This entry is derived from a study of cytomegalovirus exposure and HLA in healthy donors. Source material: PBMCs. The receptor was isolated from a female donor in good health and CMV-seropositive. The chain employs TRBV7-2 and TRBJ2-4, with 9 bases identical to TRBD1. CDR3 amino acids: CASSLAQGTGINIQYF. Here the CDR3 DNA reads TGTGCCAGCAGCTTAGCGCAAGGGACAGGGATAAACATTCAGTACTTC.